This is a list of T cell receptor beta chains from one sample in a study of cytomegalovirus exposure and HLA in healthy donors. Profiling relied on immunoSEQ multiplex PCR, and the TCRdb table lists in-frame clones only, not all of them. This repertoire shows 240,000 or so clones, about 81% found once; its top ten account for around 5%. The sample consisted of PBMCs. These receptors came from a woman aged 40 to 50 in good health and CMV-seropositive. The CDR3 runs from the conserved cysteine through the conserved F or W. The D gene is left open where the match is weak. A row's size may be missing; if present it is once, few, many or a size class.

>TRBJ1-2|TRBV7-9|-|-
TGTGCCAGCAGCTCCCAAGGCAGGGACACTCGCTATGGCTACACCTTC
CASSSQGRDTRYGYTF
>TRBJ2-7|TRBV6-5|-|-
TGTGCCAGCAGTTACTCCGGGACATCCTCCTACGAGCAGTACTTC
CASSYSGTSSYEQYF
>TRBJ2-2|TRBV6-6|few|TRBD2
TGTGCCAGCAGAACCGGGAGGGAGGCCGGGGAGCTGTTTTTT
CASRTGREAGELFF
>TRBJ2-2|TRBV10-3|-|-
TGTGCCATCACTTATACAGCGAACACCGGGGAGCTGTTTTTT
CAITYTANTGELFF
>TRBJ2-7|TRBV29-1|-|TRBD1
TGCAGCGTTGGTAGACAGGGAACCTACGAGCAGTACTTC
CSVGRQGTYEQYF
>TRBJ2-3|TRBV12-5|-|TRBD2
TGTGCTAGTGGTTTAAGCGGGGGGGCCGCAGATACGCAGTATTTT
CASGLSGGAADTQYF
>TRBJ2-3|TRBV13|-|TRBD2
TGTGCCAGCAGCTCCAGACTAGCTGAGGCACGGGATACGCAGTATTTT
CASSSRLAEARDTQYF
>TRBJ1-4|TRBV6-1|-|-
TGTGCCAGCAGTGATCCCCTTAGGAGTGAAAAACTGTTTTTT
CASSDPLRSEKLFF
>TRBJ2-3|TRBV5-8|-|TRBD2
TGTGCCAGCAGTTATAGCGGGAGGGGAGCCGATACGCAGTATTTT
CASSYSGRGADTQYF
>TRBJ2-1|TRBV7-8|-|TRBD1
TGTGCCAGCAGCTTTAGGACAGGGGAAAATGAGCAGTTCTTC
CASSFRTGENEQFF
>TRBJ1-1|TRBV27|-|-
TGTGCCAGCGGAGAATGGAACACTGAAGCTTTCTTT
CASGEWNTEAFF
>TRBJ2-3|TRBV7-8|-|TRBD2
TGTGCCAGCAGCACTAGACTAGCGGGGTGGGGCACAGATACGCAGTATTTT
CASSTRLAGWGTDTQYF
>TRBJ2-2|TRBV5-1|-|TRBD1
TGCGCCAGCAGCGTCGAGGGCTTGACAGGGGGCCATACCGGGGAGCTGTTTTTT
CASSVEGLTGGHTGELFF
>TRBJ1-5|TRBV7-2|-|TRBD1
TGTGCCAGCAGCCCCGGGACAGGGAGCTATGATCAGCCCCAGCATTTT
CASSPGTGSYDQPQHF
>TRBJ2-7|TRBV30|-|TRBD2
TGTGCCTGGAGTAGGACTAGCGGGACCTACGAGCAGTACTTC
CAWSRTSGTYEQYF
>TRBJ2-2|TRBV19|-|TRBD1
TGTGCCAGTAGTATGGCAGGGGGCACCGGGGAGCTGTTTTTT
CASSMAGGTGELFF
>TRBJ2-7|TRBV6-5|-|TRBD1
TGTGCCAGCAGAACCGACAGGGGACTTTACGAGCAGTACTTC
CASRTDRGLYEQYF
>TRBJ2-3|TRBV27|-|-
TGTGCCAGCAGTGCCCTATTGAAATCTACGCAGTATTTT
CASSALLKSTQYF
>TRBJ2-3|TRBV7-2|few|-
TGTGCCAGACCTAAGGGACTGACAGATACGCAGTATTTT
CARPKGLTDTQYF
>TRBJ1-2|TRBV25-1|few|-
TGTGCCAGCAGTGAATGGGAGGGGTCGAGATATGGCTACACCTTC
CASSEWEGSRYGYTF
>TRBJ2-7|TRBV11-3|-|-
TGTGCCAGCAGCTTACCCCCGGGACTCGAGCAGTACTTC
CASSLPPGLEQYF
>TRBJ2-7|TRBV6-5|-|-
TGTGCCAGCAGTTCGGCGGGGATTGGGGAGCAGTACTTC
CASSSAGIGEQYF
>TRBJ1-6|TRBV5-8|-|-
TGTGCCAGCAGCTTGAGAACAGGAGATTCACCCCTCCACTTT
CASSLRTGDSPLHF
>TRBJ2-3|TRBV10-2|-|TRBD2
TGCGCCAGCAGGGGACTACGCACAGATACGCAGTATTTT
CASRGLRTDTQYF
>TRBJ1-1|TRBV6-4|-|-
TGTGCCAGCAGCGACGAGAGGAACACTGAAGCTTTCTTT
CASSDERNTEAFF
>TRBJ1-6|TRBV9|-|TRBD1
TGTGCCAGCAGCGCCCGGGGGACAGGGGGCAATTCACCCCTCCACTTT
CASSARGTGGNSPLHF
>TRBJ1-2|TRBV19|-|-
TGTGCCAGCTCGTATCATATCGGGGGCTACACCTTC
CASSYHIGGYTF
>TRBJ2-7|TRBV19|-|-
TGTGCCAGTAGTATTGAGTCGACAGCCTACGAGCAGTACTTC
CASSIESTAYEQYF
>TRBJ2-1|TRBV5-1|-|TRBD2
TGCGCCAGCAGCCCACCGGAGCGGGGGGGCGGGAATGAGCAGTTCTTC
CASSPPERGGGNEQFF
>TRBJ1-2|TRBV7-2|-|TRBD1
TGTGCCAGCAGCTTAGCGCAGACAGGGCGAGATAACTATGGCTACACCTTC
CASSLAQTGRDNYGYTF
>TRBJ1-6|TRBV28|-|-
TGTGCCAGCAGACAGGGTTTTTCTAGTTCACCCCTCCACTTT
CASRQGFSSSPLHF
>TRBJ2-1|TRBV6-6|once|-
TGTGCCAGCAGTAGGTTAGCAGAAAATGAGCAGTTCTTC
CASSRLAENEQFF
>TRBJ1-1|TRBV27|-|-
TGTGCCAGCAGTTTCTCCTTAAGAGGCCACAACATGAACACTGAAGCTTTCTTT
CASSFSLRGHNMNTEAFF
>TRBJ1-1|TRBV7-2|-|TRBD1
TGTGCCAGCAGCGCACAGGGGGCTGAAGCTTTCTTT
CASSAQGAEAFF
>TRBJ1-4|TRBV4-3|-|TRBD1
TGCGCCAGCAGCCGCCCCGCCGGGACAGGGGGCTCGGAAAAACTGTTTTTT
CASSRPAGTGGSEKLFF
>TRBJ1-2|TRBV5-1|-|-
TGCGCCAGCAGCTTGGAGCCCACTAACTATGGCTACACCTTC
CASSLEPTNYGYTF
>TRBJ2-3|TRBV7-2|once|TRBD2
TGTGCCAGCAGCTTACGGGGGGTCACAGATACGCAGTATTTT
CASSLRGVTDTQYF
>TRBJ1-2|TRBV19|-|-
TGTGCCAGTAGTATTTACAGGGTGGGACACTATGGCTACACCTTC
CASSIYRVGHYGYTF
>TRBJ1-3|TRBV4-1|once|TRBD1
TGCGCCAGCAGCCGGGACAGGTTTTCTGGAAACACCATATATTTT
CASSRDRFSGNTIYF
>TRBJ1-1|TRBV30|-|TRBD1
TGTGCTACCCGACAGGGAAGCACTGAAGCTTTCTTT
CATRQGSTEAFF
>TRBJ1-5|TRBV5-1|-|-
TGCGCCAGCAGCCTTTCAGGGGCCTATAGCAATCAGCCCCAGCATTTT
CASSLSGAYSNQPQHF
>TRBJ2-2|TRBV5-8|-|-
TGTGCCAGCAGCTGGGGACAGAACACCGGGGAGCTGTTTTTT
CASSWGQNTGELFF
>TRBJ2-1|TRBV5-4|-|TRBD2
TGTGCCTATTTTTCCCGACTAGCGGGAATCTCGAAAGGGAATGAGCAGTTCTTC
CAYFSRLAGISKGNEQFF
>TRBJ1-5|TRBV5-5|-|-
TGTGCCAGCAGCTTGGGGACAGCGAATCAGCCCCAGCATTTT
CASSLGTANQPQHF
>TRBJ1-1|TRBV30|-|-
TGTGCCTTCTCCCCCTACGGCACTGAAGCTTTCTTT
CAFSPYGTEAFF
>TRBJ2-2|TRBV5-1|-|-
TGCGCCAGCAGGCTAGCCCTCACCGGGGAGCTGTTTTTT
CASRLALTGELFF
>TRBJ1-2|TRBV5-4|once|TRBD1
TGTGCCAGCAGCTTCACAGGGGGAAATGGCTACACCTTC
CASSFTGGNGYTF
>TRBJ1-4|TRBV7-2|-|-
TGTGCCAGCAGCTTCGGCGGGGGCGATAATGAAAAACTGTTTTTT
CASSFGGGDNEKLFF
>TRBJ2-7|TRBV4-3|few|TRBD1
TGCGCCAGCAGCCAAGACCCAGGGACAGCGAGCTACGAGCAGTACTTC
CASSQDPGTASYEQYF
>TRBJ1-4|TRBV11-2|few|-
TGTGCCAGCAGCTGGACAACAACTAATGAAAAACTGTTTTTT
CASSWTTTNEKLFF
>TRBJ2-1|TRBV19|-|TRBD1
TGTGCCAGCACCAGAGACAGGGGCCGATCCAATGAGCAGTTCTTC
CASTRDRGRSNEQFF
>TRBJ2-7|TRBV28|-|-
TGTGCCAGCAGTTCCGGGACACCAGATTGGGACTTC
CASSSGTPDWDF